Reported below is one T cell receptor (beta chain). What it binds is not known. The protocol was immunoSEQ multiplex PCR, while the TCRdb copy is restricted to in-frame clones and leaves out a portion. The sample includes roughly 75,000 clones, approximately 88% seen only once; the top ten take 10% to 15%. The sample originates from a study of OX40 agonist ivuxolimab in advanced cancers. Study summary: Patients receiving dose escalation had hepatocellular carcinoma, melanoma, renal cell or head and neck cancer. Study conclusions and caveats: On average, CD8+ T cells had more expanded clones than CD4+.

Systemic immunosuppression or autoimmune disease history was grounds to exclude patients. The V and J ends lost 4 bases and 6 bases, in that order; junction bases with no gene match: 7. In germline, CDR1 is SGHDT, CDR2 YYEEEE. This CDR3 spans 15 amino acids. The chain joins TRBV5-6 to TRBJ2-1, with TRBD1 matching over 10 bases. The sample consisted of CD4+ or CD8+ T cells sorted from blood, taken in a trial of the OX40 agonist ivuxolimab. This receptor was taken from an adult with an advanced solid tumor such as melanoma, head and neck, liver or kidney cancer. Here the CDR3 reads CASSTGTGVPNEQFF. In DNA, the CDR3 is TGTGCCAGCAGCACCGGGACAGGGGTGCCCAATGAGCAGTTCTTC.